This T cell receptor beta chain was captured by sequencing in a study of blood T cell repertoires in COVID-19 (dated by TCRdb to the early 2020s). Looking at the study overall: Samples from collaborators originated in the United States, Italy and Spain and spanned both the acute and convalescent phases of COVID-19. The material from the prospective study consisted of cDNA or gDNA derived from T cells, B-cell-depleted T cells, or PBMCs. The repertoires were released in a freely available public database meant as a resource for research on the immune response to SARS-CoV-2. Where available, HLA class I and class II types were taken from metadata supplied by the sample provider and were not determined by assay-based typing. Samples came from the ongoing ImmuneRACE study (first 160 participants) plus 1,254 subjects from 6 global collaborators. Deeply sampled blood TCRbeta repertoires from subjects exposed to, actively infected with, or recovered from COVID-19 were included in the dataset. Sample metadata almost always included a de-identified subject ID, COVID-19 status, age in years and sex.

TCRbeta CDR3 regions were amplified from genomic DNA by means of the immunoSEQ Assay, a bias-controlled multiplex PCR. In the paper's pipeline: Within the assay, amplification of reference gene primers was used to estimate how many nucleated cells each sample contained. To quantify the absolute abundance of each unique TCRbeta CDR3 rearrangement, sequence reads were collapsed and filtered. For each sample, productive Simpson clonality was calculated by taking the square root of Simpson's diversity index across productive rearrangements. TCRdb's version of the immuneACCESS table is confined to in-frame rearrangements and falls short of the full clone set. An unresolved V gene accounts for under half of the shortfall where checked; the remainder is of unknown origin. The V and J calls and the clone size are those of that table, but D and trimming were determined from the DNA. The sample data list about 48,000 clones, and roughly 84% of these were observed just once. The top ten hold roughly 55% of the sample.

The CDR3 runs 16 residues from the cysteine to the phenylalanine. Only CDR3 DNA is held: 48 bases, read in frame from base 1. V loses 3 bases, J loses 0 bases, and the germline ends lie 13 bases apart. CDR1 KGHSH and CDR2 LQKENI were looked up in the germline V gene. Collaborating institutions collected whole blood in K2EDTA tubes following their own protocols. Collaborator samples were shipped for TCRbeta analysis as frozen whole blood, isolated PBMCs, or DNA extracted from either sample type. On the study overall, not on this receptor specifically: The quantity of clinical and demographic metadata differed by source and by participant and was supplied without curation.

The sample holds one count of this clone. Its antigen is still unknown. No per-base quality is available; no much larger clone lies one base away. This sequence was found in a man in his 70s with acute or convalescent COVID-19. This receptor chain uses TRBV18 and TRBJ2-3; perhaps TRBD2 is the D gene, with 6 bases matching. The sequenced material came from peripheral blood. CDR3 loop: CASSPGRDSSTDTQYF. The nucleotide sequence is TGTGCCAGCTCACCTGGTCGGGACTCTAGCACAGATACGCAGTATTTT.